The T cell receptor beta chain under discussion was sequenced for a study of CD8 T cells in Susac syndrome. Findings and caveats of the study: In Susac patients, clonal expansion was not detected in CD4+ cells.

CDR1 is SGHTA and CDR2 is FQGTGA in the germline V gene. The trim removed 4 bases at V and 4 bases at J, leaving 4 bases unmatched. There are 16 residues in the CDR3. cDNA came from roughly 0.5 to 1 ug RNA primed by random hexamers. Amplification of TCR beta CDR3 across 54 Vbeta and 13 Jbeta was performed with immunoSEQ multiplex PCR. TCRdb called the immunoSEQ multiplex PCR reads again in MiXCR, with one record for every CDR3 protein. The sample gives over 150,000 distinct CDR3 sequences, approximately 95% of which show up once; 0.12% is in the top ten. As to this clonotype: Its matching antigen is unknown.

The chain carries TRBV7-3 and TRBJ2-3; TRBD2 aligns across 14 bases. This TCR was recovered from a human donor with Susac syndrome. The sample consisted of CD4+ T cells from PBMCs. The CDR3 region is CASSSGLAGEADTQYF. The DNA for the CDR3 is TGTGCCAGCAGCTCGGGACTAGCGGGAGAGGCAGATACGCAGTATTTT.